Listed below are T cell receptor beta chains from one sample, sequenced in a study of HIV-infected children after antiretroviral therapy interruption. TCRdb re-called the 3' RACE reads with MiXCR, one entry per CDR3 protein. The profile shows nearly 15,000 distinct CDR3 sequences, 3% to 3.5% of them singletons. The sequenced sample was CD45RO+ CD8+ T cells from PBMCs, pooled from several time points, obtained from a donor given antiretroviral therapy, either interrupted or continuous. All receptors derive from a pool of human donors with HIV. CDR3s include the opening cysteine and the closing phenylalanine or tryptophan. D genes are given only for firm matches. Size tells how often a clone was seen (once, few, many) or the class of an expanded clone, and some rows leave it out.

size	V	D	J	CDR3	DNA
many	TRBV6-1	.	TRBJ2-3	CASSEGAQDTQYF	TGTGCCAGCAGTGAGGGGGCCCAAGATACGCAGTATTTT
many	TRBV5-1	.	TRBJ1-1	CASSLAREGEAFF	TGCGCCAGCAGCTTGGCCAGAGAGGGTGAAGCTTTCTTT
hyperexpanded	TRBV7-2	TRBD2	TRBJ2-5	CASSLTSGEETQYF	TGTGCCAGCAGCTTAACTAGCGGGGAAGAGACCCAGTACTTC
medium-sized	TRBV29-1	.	TRBJ1-2	CSVEEGGDGYTF	TGCAGCGTTGAAGAAGGGGGGGACGGCTACACCTTC
many	TRBV5-5	.	TRBJ1-5	CASSFRGNQPQHF	TGTGCCAGCAGCTTCAGGGGTAATCAGCCCCAGCATTTT
few	TRBV19	TRBD1	TRBJ2-1	CASSRGQGGADEQFF	TGTGCCAGTAGTAGAGGACAGGGGGGGGCGGATGAGCAGTTCTTC
many	TRBV20-1	.	TRBJ2-1	CSARVGEPGGNEQFF	TGCAGTGCTAGAGTCGGGGAACCCGGGGGTAATGAGCAGTTCTTC
many	TRBV6-6	TRBD2	TRBJ2-1	CASESGAKTSYNEQFF	TGTGCCAGCGAGAGCGGGGCCAAGACTTCCTACAATGAGCAGTTCTTC
many	TRBV5-1	.	TRBJ2-7	CASSLDIDEQYF	TGCGCCAGCAGCTTGGATATCGACGAGCAGTACTTC
many	TRBV4-2	.	TRBJ1-5	CASSQPWDTNQPQHF	TGTGCCAGCAGCCAGCCGTGGGACACCAATCAGCCCCAGCATTTT
many	TRBV27	.	TRBJ2-1	CASSLNGRGPYNEQFF	TGTGCCAGCAGTTTAAACGGCAGGGGACCCTACAATGAGCAGTTCTTC
many	TRBV12-3/TRBV12-4	TRBD1	TRBJ2-7	CASRSTGEFYEQYF	TGTGCCAGCAGATCAACAGGGGAATTCTACGAGCAGTACTTC
many	TRBV20-1	TRBD1	TRBJ1-1	CSARQGDAEAFF	TGCAGTGCCCGACAGGGGGACGCTGAAGCTTTCTTT
many	TRBV24-1	.	TRBJ2-2	CATSVSGELFF	TGTGCCACCAGTGTATCCGGGGAGCTGTTTTTT
few	TRBV6-5	.	TRBJ2-2	CASSYSGQGGTGELFF	TGTGCCAGCAGTTACTCTGGGCAGGGGGGAACCGGGGAGCTGTTTTTT
many	TRBV6-4	TRBD1	TRBJ2-2	CASKTGGETGELFF	TGTGCCAGCAAGACAGGGGGCGAAACCGGGGAGCTGTTTTTT
many	TRBV13	TRBD2	TRBJ2-7	CASSSATGGAYHEQYF	TGTGCCAGCAGCTCTGCGACCGGGGGGGCCTATCACGAGCAGTACTTC
many	TRBV7-8	.	TRBJ2-5	CASSPSWDKETQYF	TGTGCCAGCAGTCCTAGCTGGGACAAGGAGACCCAGTACTTC
many	TRBV13	.	TRBJ1-1	CASSYGGLNTEAFF	TGTGCCAGCAGCTACGGGGGCTTGAACACTGAAGCTTTCTTT
few	TRBV28	.	TRBJ1-2	CASSSPGHIYGYTF	TGTGCCAGCTCAAGTCCGGGACACATCTATGGCTACACCTTC
.	TRBV6-1	.	TRBJ2-1	CASSESGGAIREQFF	TGTGCCAGCAGTGAATCTGGGGGGGCCATACGGGAGCAGTTCTTC
many	TRBV28	.	TRBJ1-1	CASSFGGTEAFF	TGTGCCAGCAGCTTTGGGGGGACTGAAGCTTTCTTT
many	TRBV27	TRBD1	TRBJ1-1	CASSLQGQGATEAFF	TGTGCCAGCAGTTTACAGGGACAGGGGGCCACTGAAGCTTTCTTT
many	TRBV2	TRBD1	TRBJ2-7	CASSGGTGGSEQYF	TGTGCCAGCAGTGGAGGGACAGGGGGCAGCGAGCAGTACTTC
few	TRBV11-2	.	TRBJ2-7	CASSLECVSPYEQYF	TGTGCCAGCAGCTTAGAGTGTGTCAGCCCTTACGAGCAGTACTTC
many	TRBV6-1	TRBD2	TRBJ2-3	CASSEVAGDTDTQYF	TGTGCCAGCAGTGAAGTAGCGGGTGACACAGATACGCAGTATTTT
many	TRBV10-3	.	TRBJ1-5	CAISQRPNQPQHF	TGTGCCATCAGCCAGAGACCTAATCAGCCCCAGCATTTT
medium-sized	TRBV2	.	TRBJ1-5	CASSPTGSPGQPQHF	TGTGCCAGCAGTCCTACAGGCTCCCCGGGTCAGCCCCAGCATTTT
many	TRBV18	.	TRBJ1-5	CASSPSLDSNQPQHF	TGTGCCAGCTCACCTTCTTTGGACAGCAATCAGCCCCAGCATTTT
many	TRBV27	.	TRBJ2-3	CASSLSMTWGQYF	TGTGCCAGCAGTTTATCGATGACCTGGGGGCAGTATTTT
few	TRBV10-2	.	TRBJ1-2	CASSESSGGNGYTF	TGCGCCAGCAGTGAGTCGAGCGGGGGAAATGGCTACACCTTC
many	TRBV6-2/TRBV6-3	.	TRBJ2-3	CASSYGTATDTQYF	TGTGCCAGCAGTTACGGAACCGCCACAGATACGCAGTATTTT
few	TRBV15	.	TRBJ2-6	CATSRSSSGANVLTF	TGTGCCACCAGCAGAAGTAGCTCTGGGGCCAACGTCCTGACTTTC
medium-sized	TRBV12-5	.	TRBJ2-1	CASGLESRGEQFF	TGTGCTAGCGGCCTCGAGTCCCGCGGTGAGCAGTTCTTC
many	TRBV28	.	TRBJ2-3	CASTRTGYTDTQYF	TGTGCCAGCACCAGAACAGGGTACACAGATACGCAGTATTTT
large	TRBV3-1	TRBD2	TRBJ2-3	CASSSRGLAGPDTQYF	TGTGCCAGCAGCTCCAGGGGACTAGCGGGGCCCGATACGCAGTATTTT
medium-sized	TRBV28	.	TRBJ2-1	CATDRGDNNEQFF	TGTGCCACTGACCGGGGGGACAACAATGAGCAGTTCTTC
many	TRBV27	.	TRBJ1-1	CASSLPNTEAFF	TGTGCCAGCAGTTTACCGAACACTGAAGCTTTCTTT
.	TRBV5-6	.	TRBJ2-7	CASSFGSPSYEQYF	TGTGCCAGCAGCTTCGGCAGTCCCTCCTACGAGCAGTACTTC
many	TRBV13	.	TRBJ1-1	CASSQPTGPTMNTEAFF	TGTGCCAGCAGCCAGCCGACGGGACCCACAATGAACACTGAAGCTTTCTTT
many	TRBV4-1	.	TRBJ2-5	CASSLIGRGRTTETQYF	TGCGCCAGCAGCCTCATTGGCAGGGGCAGGACGACGGAGACCCAGTACTTC
few	TRBV19	.	TRBJ2-1	CASSDPRTYNEQFF	TGTGCCAGTAGTGACCCACGGACCTACAATGAGCAGTTCTTC
many	TRBV11-2	.	TRBJ2-2	CASKSGLNTGELFF	TGTGCCAGCAAGTCGGGACTCAACACCGGGGAGCTGTTTTTT
many	TRBV28	.	TRBJ2-6	CASSSYSGANVLTF	TGTGCCAGCAGCTCTTACTCTGGGGCCAACGTCCTGACTTTC
many	TRBV4-1	.	TRBJ1-2	CASSQVGGNYGYTF	TGCGCCAGCAGCCAAGTAGGAGGAAACTATGGCTACACCTTC